The clone carrying this T cell receptor beta chain was picked up a small number of times. The antigen is unknown. Trimming cost V 2 bases and J 1 base, with 8 bases left between them. This CDR3 comprises 15 residues. Germline V lookup: CDR1 MNHEY, CDR2 SMNVEV (reference sequence). This sample stems from a study of OX40 agonist ivuxolimab in advanced cancers. Study at large: Patients received ivuxolimab, an intravenous treatment, every 2 weeks at 0.01 to 10 mg/kg. The mean age was approximately 56 years, ranging from 23 to 79, with about four fifths of participants male.

General study findings and limits: Averaged across samples, CD8+ T cells carried more expanded clones than CD4+ did.

Data came from immunoSEQ multiplex PCR; TCRdb stores just in-frame clones and leaves some out. The sample has around 60,000 clones; approximately 86% are singletons. The sequence came from an adult with an advanced solid tumor such as melanoma, head and neck, liver or kidney cancer. The material sequenced was CD4+ or CD8+ T cells sorted from blood, taken in a trial of the OX40 agonist ivuxolimab. V and J are TRBV27 and TRBJ2-2; possible D gene TRBD1, 5 bases. CDR3: CASSLNRRNTGELFF. CDR3 DNA sequence: TGTGCCAGCAGTTTAAACAGGAGGAACACCGGGGAGCTGTTTTTT.